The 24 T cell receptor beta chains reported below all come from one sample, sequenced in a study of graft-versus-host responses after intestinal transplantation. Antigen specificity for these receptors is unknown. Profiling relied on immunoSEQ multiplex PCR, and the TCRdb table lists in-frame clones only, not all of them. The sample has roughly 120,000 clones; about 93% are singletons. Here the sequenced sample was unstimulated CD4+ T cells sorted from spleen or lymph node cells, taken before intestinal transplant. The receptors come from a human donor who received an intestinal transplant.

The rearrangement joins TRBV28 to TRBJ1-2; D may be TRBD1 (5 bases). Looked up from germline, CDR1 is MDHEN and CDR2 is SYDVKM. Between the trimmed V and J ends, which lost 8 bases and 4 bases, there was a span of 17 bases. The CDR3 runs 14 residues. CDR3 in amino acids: CASLGGRRVYGYTF. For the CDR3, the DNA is TGTGCCAGCCTCGGGGGACGGAGGGTCTATGGCTACACCTTC.

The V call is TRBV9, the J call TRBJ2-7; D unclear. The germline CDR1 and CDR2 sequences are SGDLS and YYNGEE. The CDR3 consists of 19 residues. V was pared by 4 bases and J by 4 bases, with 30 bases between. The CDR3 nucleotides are TGTGCCAGCAGCCATCTCAAGCCCGAATGTCCCCTGAATTATTACGAGCAGTACTTC. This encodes CASSHLKPECPLNYYEQYF.

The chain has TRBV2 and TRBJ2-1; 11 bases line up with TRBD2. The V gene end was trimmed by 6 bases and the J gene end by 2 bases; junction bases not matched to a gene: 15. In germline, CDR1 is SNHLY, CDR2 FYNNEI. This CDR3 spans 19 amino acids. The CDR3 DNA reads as TGTGCCAGCAGAAAGACTAGCGGGATCCACCAAGCGGCCTACAATGAGCAGTTCTTC. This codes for CASRKTSGIHQAAYNEQFF. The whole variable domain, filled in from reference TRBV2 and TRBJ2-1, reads EPEVTQTPSHQVTQMGQEVILRCVPISNHLYFYWYRQILGQKVEFLVSFYNNEISEKSEIFDDQFSVERPDGSNFTLKIRSTKLEDSAMYFCASRKTSGIHQAAYNEQFFGPGTRLTVL.

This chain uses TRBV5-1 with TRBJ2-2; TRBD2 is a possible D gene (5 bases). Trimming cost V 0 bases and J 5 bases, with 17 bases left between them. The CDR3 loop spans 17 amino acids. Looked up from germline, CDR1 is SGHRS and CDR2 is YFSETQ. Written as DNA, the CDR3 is TGCGCCAGCAGCTTGGGCAAACGGACTGACCGAACCGGGGAGCTGTTTTTT. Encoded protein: CASSLGKRTDRTGELFF.

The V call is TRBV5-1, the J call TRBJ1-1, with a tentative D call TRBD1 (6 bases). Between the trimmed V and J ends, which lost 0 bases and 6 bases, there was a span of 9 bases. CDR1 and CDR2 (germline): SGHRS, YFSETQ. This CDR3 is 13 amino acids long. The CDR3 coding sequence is TGCGCCAGCAGCTTGGAGGAGGGGGCTGAAGCTTTCTTT. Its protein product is CASSLEEGAEAFF.

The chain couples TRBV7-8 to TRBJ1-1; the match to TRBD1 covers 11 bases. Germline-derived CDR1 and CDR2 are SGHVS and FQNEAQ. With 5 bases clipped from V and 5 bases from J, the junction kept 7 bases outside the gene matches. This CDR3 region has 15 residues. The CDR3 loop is CASSPDRGRWTEAFF. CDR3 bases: TGTGCCAGCAGCCCGGACAGGGGGCGGTGGACTGAAGCTTTCTTT. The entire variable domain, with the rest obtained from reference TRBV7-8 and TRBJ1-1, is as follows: GAGVSQSPRYKVAKRGQDVALRCDPISGHVSLFWYQQALGQGPEFLTYFQNEAQLDKSGLPSDRFFAERPEGSVSTLKIQRTQQEDSAVYLCASSPDRGRWTEAFFGQGTRLTVV.

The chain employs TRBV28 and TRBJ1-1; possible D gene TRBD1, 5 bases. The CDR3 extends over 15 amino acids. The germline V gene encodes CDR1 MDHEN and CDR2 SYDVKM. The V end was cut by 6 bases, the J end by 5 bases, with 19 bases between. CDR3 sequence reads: CASSLPPGEVTEAFF. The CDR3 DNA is TGTGCCAGCAGCCTCCCCCCGGGGGAGGTGACTGAAGCTTTCTTT.

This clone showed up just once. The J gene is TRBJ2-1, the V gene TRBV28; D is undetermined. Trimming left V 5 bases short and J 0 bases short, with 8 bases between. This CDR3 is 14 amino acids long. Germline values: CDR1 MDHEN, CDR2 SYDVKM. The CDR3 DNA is TGTGCCAGCAGTCCCGGAATCTCCTACAATGAGCAGTTCTTC. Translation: CASSPGISYNEQFF. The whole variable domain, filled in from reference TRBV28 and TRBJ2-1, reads DVKVTQSSRYLVKRTGEKVFLECVQDMDHENMFWYRQDPGLGLRLIYFSYDVKMKEKGDIPEGYSVSREKKERFSLILESASTNQTSMYLCASSPGISYNEQFFGPGTRLTVL.

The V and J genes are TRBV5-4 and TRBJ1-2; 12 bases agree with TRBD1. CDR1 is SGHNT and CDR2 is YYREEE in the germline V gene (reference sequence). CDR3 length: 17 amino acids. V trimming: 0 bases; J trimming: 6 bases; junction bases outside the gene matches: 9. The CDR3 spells CASSLVRGQGASHGYTF. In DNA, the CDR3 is TGTGCCAGCAGCTTGGTTAGGGGACAGGGGGCGAGTCATGGCTACACCTTC.

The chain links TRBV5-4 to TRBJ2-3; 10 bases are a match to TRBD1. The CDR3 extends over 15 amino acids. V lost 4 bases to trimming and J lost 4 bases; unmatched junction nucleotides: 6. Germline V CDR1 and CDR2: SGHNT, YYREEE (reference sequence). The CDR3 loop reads CASSRDRGSADTQYF. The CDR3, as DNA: TGTGCCAGCAGCAGGGACAGGGGATCCGCAGATACGCAGTATTTT. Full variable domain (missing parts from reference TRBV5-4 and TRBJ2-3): ETGVTQSPTHLIKTRGQQVTLRCSSQSGHNTVSWYQQALGQGPQFIFQYYREEENGRGNFPPRFSGLQFPNYSSELNVNALELDDSALYLCASSRDRGSADTQYFGPGTRLTVL.

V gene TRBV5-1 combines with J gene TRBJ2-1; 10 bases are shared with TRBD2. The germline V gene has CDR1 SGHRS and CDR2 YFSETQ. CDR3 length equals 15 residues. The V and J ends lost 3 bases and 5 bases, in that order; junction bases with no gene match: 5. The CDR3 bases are TGCGCCAGCAGCTCTTCTAGCGGGGGACACAATGAGCAGTTCTTC. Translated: CASSSSSGGHNEQFF.

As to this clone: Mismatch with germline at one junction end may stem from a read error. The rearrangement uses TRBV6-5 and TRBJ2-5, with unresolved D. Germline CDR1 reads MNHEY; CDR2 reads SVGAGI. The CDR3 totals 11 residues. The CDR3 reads CASSHAEAQYF. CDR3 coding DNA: TGTGCCAGCAGTCATGCAGAGGCCCAGTACTTC.

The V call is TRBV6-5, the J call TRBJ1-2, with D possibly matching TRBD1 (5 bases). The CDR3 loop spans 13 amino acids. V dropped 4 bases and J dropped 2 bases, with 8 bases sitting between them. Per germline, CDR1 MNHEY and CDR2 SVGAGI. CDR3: CASSLGLNYGYTF. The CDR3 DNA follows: TGTGCCAGCAGTTTGGGACTAAACTATGGCTACACCTTC.

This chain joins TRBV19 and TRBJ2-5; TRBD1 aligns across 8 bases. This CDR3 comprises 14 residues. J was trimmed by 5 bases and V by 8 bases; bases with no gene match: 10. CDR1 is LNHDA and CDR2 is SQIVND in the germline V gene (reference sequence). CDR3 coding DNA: TGTGCCAGTGCGGGGACAGGCGACGGGGAGACCCAGTACTTC. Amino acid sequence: CASAGTGDGETQYF.

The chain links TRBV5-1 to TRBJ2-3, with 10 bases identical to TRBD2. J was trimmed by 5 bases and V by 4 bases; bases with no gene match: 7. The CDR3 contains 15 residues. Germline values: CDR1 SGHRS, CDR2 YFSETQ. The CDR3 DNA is TGCGCCAGCAGCAAGCGGGAGGGCCTGGGAGATACGCAGTATTTT. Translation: CASSKREGLGDTQYF.

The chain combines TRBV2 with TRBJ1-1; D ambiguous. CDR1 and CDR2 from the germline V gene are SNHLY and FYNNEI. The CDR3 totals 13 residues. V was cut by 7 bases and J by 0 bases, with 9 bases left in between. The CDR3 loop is CASIGDLNTEAFF. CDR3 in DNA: TGTGCCAGCATTGGGGATTTGAACACTGAAGCTTTCTTT.

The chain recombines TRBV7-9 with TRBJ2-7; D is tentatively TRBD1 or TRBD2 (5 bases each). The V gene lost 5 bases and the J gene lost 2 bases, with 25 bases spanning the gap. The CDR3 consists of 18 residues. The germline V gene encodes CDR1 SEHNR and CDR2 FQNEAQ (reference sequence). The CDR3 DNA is TGTGCCAGCAGCCGTCGATACGCTACCGGGACCTCAACCTACGAGCAGTACTTC. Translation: CASSRRYATGTSTYEQYF.

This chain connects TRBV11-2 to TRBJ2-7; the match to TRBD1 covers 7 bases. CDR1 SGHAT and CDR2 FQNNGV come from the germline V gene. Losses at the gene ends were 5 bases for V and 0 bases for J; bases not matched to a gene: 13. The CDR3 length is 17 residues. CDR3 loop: CASSPRRDSILSYEQYF. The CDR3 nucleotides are TGTGCCAGCAGCCCCCGTCGGGACAGCATCCTCTCCTACGAGCAGTACTTC.

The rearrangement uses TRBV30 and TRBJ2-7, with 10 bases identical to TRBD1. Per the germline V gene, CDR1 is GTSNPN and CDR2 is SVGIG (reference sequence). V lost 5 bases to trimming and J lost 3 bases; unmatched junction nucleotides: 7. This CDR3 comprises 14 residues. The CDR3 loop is CAWGIGTGDYEQYF. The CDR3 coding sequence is TGTGCCTGGGGAATCGGGACAGGGGACTACGAGCAGTACTTC.

In nucleotides, the CDR3 is TGTGCCAGCAGTCCGGCAGGGTTCTCCTACGAGCAGTACTTC. This gives the protein CASSPAGFSYEQYF. The V gene is TRBV28, the J gene TRBJ2-7, with a possible D match to TRBD1 (5 bases). The CDR3 runs 14 residues. Trimming cost V 5 bases and J 0 bases, with 11 bases left between them. CDR1 is MDHEN and CDR2 is SYDVKM in the germline V gene.

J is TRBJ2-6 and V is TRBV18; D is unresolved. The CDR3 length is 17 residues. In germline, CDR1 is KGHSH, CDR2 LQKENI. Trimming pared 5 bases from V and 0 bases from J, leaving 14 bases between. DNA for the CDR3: TGTGCCAGCTCAAGGTTGGACGCCGGCTCTGGGGCCAACGTCCTGACTTTC. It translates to CASSRLDAGSGANVLTF.

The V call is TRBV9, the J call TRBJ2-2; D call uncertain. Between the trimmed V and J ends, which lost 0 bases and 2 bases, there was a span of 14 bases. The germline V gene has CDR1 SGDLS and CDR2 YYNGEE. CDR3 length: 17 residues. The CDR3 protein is CASSVGVGRTNTGELFF. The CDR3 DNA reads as TGTGCCAGCAGCGTAGGGGTCGGGCGGACCAACACCGGGGAGCTGTTTTTT. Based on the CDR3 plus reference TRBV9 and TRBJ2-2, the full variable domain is DSGVTQTPKHLITATGQRVTLRCSPRSGDLSVYWYQQSLDQGLQFLIQYYNGEERAKGNILERFSAQQFPDLHSELNLSSLELGDSALYFCASSVGVGRTNTGELFFGEGSRLTVL.

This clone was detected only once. The CDR3 spells CASSQVQGLAGGAGGPQETQYF. The CDR3 DNA is TGTGCCAGCAGCCAAGTTCAAGGCCTGGCGGGAGGGGCGGGGGGCCCGCAAGAGACCCAGTACTTC. The rearrangement uses TRBV4-2 and TRBJ2-5; 9 positions agree with TRBD2. Germline V CDR1 and CDR2: LGHNA, YNFKEQ. The CDR3 extends over 22 amino acids. With 1 base clipped from V and 2 bases from J, the junction kept 23 bases outside the gene matches.

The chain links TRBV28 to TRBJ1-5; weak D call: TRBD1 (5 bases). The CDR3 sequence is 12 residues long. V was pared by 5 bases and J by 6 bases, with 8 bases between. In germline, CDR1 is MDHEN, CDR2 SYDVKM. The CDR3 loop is CASSTGGQPQHF. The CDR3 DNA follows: TGTGCCAGCAGTACCGGGGGTCAGCCCCAGCATTTT.